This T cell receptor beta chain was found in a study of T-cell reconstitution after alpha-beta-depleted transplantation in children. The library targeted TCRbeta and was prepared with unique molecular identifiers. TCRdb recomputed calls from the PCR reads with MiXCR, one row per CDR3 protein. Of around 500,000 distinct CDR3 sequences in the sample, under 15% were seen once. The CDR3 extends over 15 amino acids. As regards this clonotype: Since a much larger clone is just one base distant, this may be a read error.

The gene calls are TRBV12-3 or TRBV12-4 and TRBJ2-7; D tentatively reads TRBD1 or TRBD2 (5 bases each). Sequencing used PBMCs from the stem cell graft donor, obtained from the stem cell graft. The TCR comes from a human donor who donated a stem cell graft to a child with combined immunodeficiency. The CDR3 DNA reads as TGTGTCAGCAGTATCCAAGGGACCCCCTCCTACGAGCAGTACTTC. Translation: CVSSIQGTPSYEQYF.